Given below is one T cell receptor (beta chain) in context. The data were produced by immunoSEQ multiplex PCR, yet TCRdb's version contains in-frame clones alone and is incomplete. Among 65,000 to 90,000 clones listed, roughly 92% were seen once. This entry is derived from a study of T cell changes during pregnancy in multiple sclerosis. The germline CDR1 and CDR2 sequences are MNHEY and SVGAGI. This CDR3 is built from 15 residues. The ends were cut back, 0 bases at V and 1 base at J, with 9 bases in the middle. This sequence originates from a female donor in good health, enrolled as a control in a pregnancy study. Material: peripheral blood, obtained in the third trimester of pregnancy. The V and J genes are TRBV6-5 and TRBJ1-1; tentative D call: TRBD1 (5 bases). This CDR3 reads CASSYSSRANTEAFF. In nucleotides, the CDR3 is TGTGCCAGCAGTTACTCGTCCAGGGCGAACACTGAAGCTTTCTTT.